This TCR beta chain was captured by sequencing in a study of T cell repertoires in cytomegalovirus infection. Trimming left V 1 base short and J 6 bases short, with 13 bases between. Germline values: CDR1 LNHDA, CDR2 SQIVND (reference sequence). The CDR3 consists of 14 residues. TCRdb analysed the reads with MiXCR anew, one entry per CDR3 protein. The table has approximately 340,000 distinct CDR3 sequences, 25% to 35% seen once. As regards this clonotype: Its antigen remains unidentified.

The material was cultured PBMCs, obtained from culture after CMV antigen stimulation. The sequence came from a human donor in good health (CMV status not recorded). Some clones in this sample may be carry-over from other donors' samples. V gene TRBV19 combines with J gene TRBJ2-7; possible D gene TRBD2, 5 bases. CDR3 residues: CASSIGGYLSEQYF. As DNA, the CDR3 is TGTGCCAGTAGTATAGGAGGGTACCTCTCCGAGCAGTACTTC.